Reported below is one TCR beta chain. Its antigen remains unidentified. Noted treatment: roughly 10-day PBMC culture with coronavirus spike peptide pools or control peptides (ViraFEST assay). CD4+ T cells of the unexposed donor were collected before the COVID-19 pandemic (2011-2018). This CDR3 is built from 14 residues. V was cut by 0 bases and J by 7 bases, with 12 bases left in between. Germline V gene sequence: CDR1 SGHAT, CDR2 FQNNGV. This sample was included in a study of vaccination and CD4 T cells after COVID-19. Turning to the study itself: Samples after vaccination came a median roughly eleven weeks past dose two, ranging 14 to 241. As control conditions, cultures were given either a CEFX pool serving as positive control, an HIV-1 Nef pool, or no peptide at all.

Study-level findings and limits: Among convalescent patients, a median roughly 90% of reactive clones emerged only after vaccination.

Scientists ran DNA taken from cultured CD4+ T cells through the Oncomine TCR Beta short-read assay for sequencing. From cultured CD4+ T cells, genomic DNA was extracted. TCRdb fed the PCR reads into MiXCR, producing one record per CDR3 protein. The sample records about 6,500 distinct CDR3 sequences, roughly 50% being singletons. The sequenced sample consisted of CD4+ T cells from blood, cultured in vitro. The chain combines TRBV11-2 with TRBJ1-1, with D possibly matching TRBD1 (6 bases). The receptor was isolated from a human donor in good health. CDR3 sequence reads: CASSLDGQIGEAFF. DNA of the CDR3: TGTGCCAGCAGCTTAGATGGACAGATTGGTGAAGCTTTCTTT.